Listed below are T cell receptor beta chains from one sample, sequenced in a study of cytomegalovirus exposure and HLA in healthy donors. The data were produced by immunoSEQ multiplex PCR, yet TCRdb's version contains in-frame clones alone and is incomplete. The sample yields roughly 200,000 clones, approximately 79% seen once. What was sequenced was PBMCs. These receptors were taken from a woman in her 30s in good health and CMV-seropositive. The CDR3 runs from the conserved cysteine through the conserved F or W.

j_call	v_call	cdr3_aa
TRBJ2-5	TRBV7-9	CASIPRRGRKETQYF
TRBJ2-1	TRBV10-2	CASSSSGVNYNEQFF
TRBJ1-4	TRBV25-1	CASSDMGRGKLFF
TRBJ1-2	TRBV7-2	CASSWGQGVFYGYTF
TRBJ1-5	TRBV18	CASSEQELNQPQHF
TRBJ2-5	TRBV6-6	CASSYSTPQGQETQYF
TRBJ2-1	TRBV6-5	CASSPRSLAEQFF
TRBJ2-1	TRBV4-3	CASSQKREPYNEQFF
TRBJ2-7	TRBV27	CASSWGGYYEQYF
TRBJ1-3	TRBV29-1	CSVWTGGAFTSGNTIYF
TRBJ1-1	TRBV4-3	CASSQLTAGTEAFF
TRBJ2-5	TRBV18	CASSQRLADQETQYF
TRBJ1-6	TRBV4-1	CASSQGQGLRSPLHF
TRBJ2-5	TRBV11-2	CASSLAGTSAYQETQYF
TRBJ2-3	TRBV21-1	CASSKDTGEGRQGGTDTQYF
TRBJ1-1	TRBV9	CASSVGGQNTEAFF
TRBJ1-5	TRBV4-1	CASSQEPPGFRNQPQHF
TRBJ2-7	TRBV7-8	CASSPRTGQYEQYF
TRBJ2-7	TRBV6-5	CASSRPGLVHEQYF
TRBJ1-2	TRBV5-1	CASSLVGQRNYGYTF